A selection of T cell receptor beta chains follows, all from one sample in a study of T cell changes during pregnancy in multiple sclerosis. Assay used: immunoSEQ multiplex PCR; TCRdb lists only in-frame clones, some missing. The data hold about 75,000 clones, with 94% observed a single time. The specimen was CD4+ T cells from peripheral blood mononuclear cells, collected after pregnancy. The receptor set was obtained from a female donor with multiple sclerosis, enrolled in a pregnancy study. Each CDR3 is given with its conserved first and last residue. A D gene is named only where the DNA matches it firmly. Not every row has a clone size; where given, it reads once, few, many or a size class.

>-|-|TRBV5-4|TRBJ2-3
CASSLERARTDTQYF
TGTGCCAGCAGCTTGGAGCGGGCCCGCACAGATACGCAGTATTTT
>-|-|TRBV7-2|TRBJ2-7
CASSSRQGRANEQYF
TGTGCCAGCAGCTCAAGACAGGGGAGGGCCAACGAGCAGTACTTC
>-|-|TRBV9|TRBJ2-7
CASSVGTASYEQYF
TGTGCCAGCAGCGTAGGGACAGCTTCCTACGAGCAGTACTTC
>TRBD2|-|TRBV28|TRBJ2-7
CASSATLAGAFEQYF
TGTGCCAGCAGCGCAACCTTAGCGGGAGCTTTCGAGCAGTACTTC
>-|-|TRBV21-1|TRBJ2-1
CASSGLLAVQFF
TGTGCCAGCAGCGGCTTACTAGCGGTTCAGTTCTTC
>TRBD1|-|TRBV7-8|TRBJ2-5
CASSPGTGYQETQYF
TGTGCCAGCAGCCCAGGGACAGGATATCAAGAGACCCAGTACTTC
>TRBD1|-|TRBV5-1|TRBJ2-2
CASSSKGGQGALETGELFF
TGCGCCAGCAGCTCCAAAGGGGGACAGGGGGCGCTTGAGACCGGGGAGCTGTTTTTT
>-|-|TRBV6-4|TRBJ1-1
CASSATGDTEAFF
TGTGCCAGCAGTGCCACAGGTGATACTGAAGCTTTCTTT
>-|-|TRBV28|TRBJ1-1
CASSSGGFSNTEAFF
TGTGCCAGCAGTTCCGGGGGATTTTCAAACACTGAAGCTTTCTTT
>TRBD1|-|TRBV28|TRBJ1-5
CASSLSAGGVSYNQPQHF
TGTGCCAGCAGTTTATCGGCAGGGGGCGTCTCCTACAATCAGCCCCAGCATTTT
>-|-|TRBV7-3|TRBJ2-1
CASSLTPRIAGGIGNEQFF
TGTGCCAGCAGCTTAACCCCCCGCATCGCCGGCGGCATTGGGAATGAGCAGTTCTTC
>-|-|TRBV7-8|TRBJ2-7
CASSLVPPGWRSPFEQYF
TGTGCCAGCAGCTTGGTCCCTCCCGGGTGGCGTAGTCCCTTCGAGCAGTACTTC
>-|-|TRBV19|TRBJ2-7
CASSLQGGYEQYF
TGTGCCAGTAGTTTACAGGGCGGCTACGAGCAGTACTTC
>TRBD2|-|TRBV15|TRBJ2-3
CATSRGGSGRRTSTDTQYF
TGTGCCACCAGCAGAGGGGGTAGCGGGAGGCGCACTAGCACAGATACGCAGTATTTT
>TRBD2|-|TRBV5-3|TRBJ2-1
CARSPTPGLRDRRTSGDEQFF
TGTGCCAGAAGTCCGACCCCCGGGCTCCGGGACAGGCGGACTAGCGGGGATGAGCAGTTCTTC
>TRBD1|-|TRBV5-1|TRBJ2-3
CASSLAGTGWNTDTQYF
TGCGCCAGCAGCTTGGCCGGGACAGGGTGGAACACAGATACGCAGTATTTT
>-|-|TRBV18|TRBJ2-1
CASSPKPNNEQFF
TGTGCCAGCTCACCCAAGCCAAACAATGAGCAGTTCTTC
>-|-|TRBV28|TRBJ2-2
CASSDPTGSTGELFF
TGTGCCAGCAGTGATCCGACGGGATCCACCGGGGAGCTGTTTTTT
>-|-|TRBV9|TRBJ2-7
CASSVVASSGEQYF
TGTGCCAGCAGCGTAGTGGCCTCAAGCGGCGAGCAGTACTTC
>-|-|TRBV6-5|TRBJ2-7
CASSYNREGGQYF
TGTGCCAGCAGTTACAACAGGGAAGGAGGGCAGTACTTC
>TRBD1|-|TRBV28|TRBJ2-1
CASSLQGAQYNEQFF
TGTGCCAGCAGTTTACAGGGGGCGCAATACAATGAGCAGTTCTTC
>-|once|TRBV4-3|TRBJ1-4
CASSQEQGRAEKLFF
TGCGCCAGCAGCCAGGAACAGGGACGGGCTGAAAAACTGTTTTTT
>-|once|TRBV7-9|TRBJ2-7
CASSLAASGWTGLYEQYF
TGTGCCAGCAGCTTAGCGGCCTCGGGGTGGACGGGCTTATACGAGCAGTACTTC
>TRBD2|-|TRBV10-3|TRBJ2-1
CAISESWTSGRSHEQFF
TGTGCCATCAGTGAGTCCTGGACTAGCGGGAGGTCGCATGAGCAGTTCTTC
>-|-|TRBV5-1|TRBJ2-7
CASSPYGGEAYEQYF
TGCGCCAGCAGCCCATATGGAGGTGAAGCCTACGAGCAGTACTTC
>-|-|TRBV28|TRBJ1-5
CASSEQYNQPQHF
TGTGCCAGCAGCGAACAGTACAATCAGCCCCAGCATTTT
>TRBD1|-|TRBV4-2|TRBJ2-7
CASSQEQPGTGNTGEQYF
TGTGCCAGCAGCCAAGAACAGCCCGGGACAGGGAATACGGGCGAGCAGTACTTC
>TRBD2|-|TRBV6-6|TRBJ2-1
CAIGGGRGLSYNEQFF
TGTGCCATCGGGGGAGGGCGGGGACTCTCCTACAATGAGCAGTTCTTC
>TRBD1|-|TRBV5-4|TRBJ1-1
CASSLVGRGRRDTEAFF
TGTGCCAGCAGCTTGGTTGGCAGGGGGCGCCGGGACACTGAAGCTTTCTTT
>-|-|TRBV10-3|TRBJ1-4
CASTRGTNEKLFF
TGTGCCAGTACCAGGGGAACTAATGAAAAACTGTTTTTT
>-|-|TRBV19|TRBJ1-2
CASSPPGRGYTF
TGTGCCAGTAGTCCCCCAGGGAGGGGCTACACCTTC
>-|-|TRBV5-6|TRBJ1-2
CASSRPGREVSSYGYTF
TGTGCCAGCAGTCGGCCGGGCAGGGAGGTGTCTTCGTATGGCTACACCTTC
>TRBD1|-|TRBV5-6|TRBJ2-2
CASSFGTAGTGELFF
TGTGCCAGCAGCTTCGGGACAGCAGGGACCGGGGAGCTGTTTTTT
>-|-|TRBV30|TRBJ2-6
CAWSIGAGANVLTF
TGTGCCTGGAGTATCGGGGCTGGGGCCAACGTCCTGACTTTC
>TRBD1|-|TRBV19|TRBJ1-2
CASSIGGTAYGYTF
TGTGCCAGTAGTATAGGAGGGACAGCCTATGGCTACACCTTC
>-|-|TRBV28|TRBJ2-1
CASGPLGPNEQFF
TGTGCCAGCGGCCCCCTGGGGCCCAATGAGCAGTTCTTC
>-|-|TRBV5-1|TRBJ2-5
CASSLIGGGSQETQYF
TGCGCCAGCAGCTTGATAGGGGGAGGGAGTCAAGAGACCCAGTACTTC
>-|-|TRBV27|TRBJ2-5
CASRRSGQETQYF
TGTGCCAGTCGCAGGTCAGGGCAGGAGACCCAGTACTTC
>-|-|TRBV2|TRBJ1-5
CASRTRDNQPQHF
TGTGCCAGCAGGACCAGGGACAATCAGCCCCAGCATTTT
>TRBD1|-|TRBV7-3|TRBJ2-1
CASSRDRGGNEQFF
TGTGCCAGCTCCCGGGACAGGGGGGGTAATGAGCAGTTCTTC
>TRBD2|-|TRBV6-5|TRBJ2-7
CASSYRGLAAYEQYF
TGTGCCAGCAGTTACCGGGGACTAGCAGCCTACGAGCAGTACTTC
>-|-|TRBV10-3|TRBJ1-2
CAITFDGDGYTF
TGTGCCATCACTTTCGACGGAGATGGCTACACCTTC
>TRBD1|-|TRBV6-6|TRBJ1-2
CASLPSDRGNGYTF
TGTGCCAGCCTCCCCAGTGACAGGGGGAATGGCTACACCTTC
>-|once|TRBV7-3|TRBJ2-5
CASSTTAQETQYF
TGTGCCAGCAGCACCACTGCGCAAGAGACCCAGTACTTC
>TRBD2|-|TRBV5-1|TRBJ2-2
CASSTRLAGVGTGELFF
TGCGCCAGCAGCACTAGACTAGCGGGAGTGGGGACCGGGGAGCTGTTTTTT
>-|-|TRBV5-6|TRBJ1-5
CASSLQAGYQPQHF
TGTGCCAGCAGCTTACAGGCAGGGTATCAGCCCCAGCATTTT
>TRBD2|-|TRBV9|TRBJ2-3
CASSVGAGGGDTQYF
TGTGCCAGCAGCGTAGGAGCGGGGGGAGGAGATACGCAGTATTTT
>TRBD1|once|TRBV6-5|TRBJ1-6
CASSDDRVSSPLHF
TGTGCCAGCAGCGACGACAGGGTTAGTTCACCCCTCCACTTT
>TRBD1|-|TRBV6-5|TRBJ2-7
CASSLGQGLVYEQYF
TGTGCCAGCAGTCTGGGACAGGGGTTAGTCTACGAGCAGTACTTC
>TRBD1|-|TRBV4-1|TRBJ2-5
CASSQAPGGETQYF
TGCGCCAGCAGCCAAGCTCCAGGGGGAGAGACCCAGTACTTC
>-|-|TRBV6-6|TRBJ1-3
CASNSAGNTIYF
TGTGCCAGCAATTCAGCTGGAAACACCATATATTTT
>-|-|TRBV4-1|TRBJ1-2
CASSQGGPSGYGYTF
TGCGCCAGCAGCCAAGGGGGCCCTTCGGGCTATGGCTACACCTTC
>-|-|TRBV19|TRBJ1-4
CASSSDTGQLNEKLFF
TGTGCCAGTAGCTCTGATACAGGGCAACTTAATGAAAAACTGTTTTTT
>-|-|TRBV7-2|TRBJ1-5
CASSLVAGVANQPQHF
TGTGCCAGCAGCTTAGTAGCCGGGGTTGCTAATCAGCCCCAGCATTTT